Shown below are 11 T cell receptor beta chains from a single sample sequenced in a study of CD8 T cells in ankylosing spondylitis. No antigen is known for these receptors. Study observations and caveats: Characteristic of ankylosing spondylitis blood, it appeared, was a TCR beta motif comprising fewer than 10 highly homologous variants.

TCRdb re-called the 5' RACE reads through MiXCR, storing one row per CDR3 protein. The sample includes 500,000 to 650,000 distinct CDR3 sequences, about 5.4% of them seen just once. The sample taken for sequencing was blood, either unsorted or a sorted T cell fraction (not recorded which). Every receptor here comes from a male donor with ankylosing spondylitis.

This clonotype was seen ten or more times. The chain combines TRBV29-1 with TRBJ2-2, with D possibly called TRBD1 or TRBD2 (5 bases each). Per the germline V gene, CDR1 is SQVTM and CDR2 is ANQGSEA. V lost 2 bases, J lost 1 base, and 11 bases lay in between. The CDR3 sequence is 15 residues long. CDR3 residues: CSVERAGRNTGELFF. CDR3 DNA sequence: TGCAGCGTTGAAAGGGCAGGGAGGAACACCGGGGAGCTGTTTTTT.

The chain combines TRBV29-1 with TRBJ2-5, with D maybe TRBD1 (5 bases). Germline lookup yields CDR1 SQVTM and CDR2 ANQGSEA. The CDR3 loop spans 14 amino acids. V lost 4 bases and J 5 bases, leaving 17 bases between the germline ends. Here the CDR3 DNA reads TGCAGCGTTGGGGGCGGTTCCTCCAGGGAGACCCAGTACTTC. It translates to CSVGGGSSRETQYF.

In its sample, this clonotype was seen many times. V usage is TRBV7-6 and J usage is TRBJ2-7; D ambiguous. The CDR3 sequence is 15 residues long. With 1 base removed from V and 3 bases from J, the gap between germline ends came to 13 bases. Germline V gene sequence: CDR1 SGHVS, CDR2 FNYEAQ. CDR3: CASSLGAVDNYEQYF. The CDR3 coding sequence is TGTGCCAGCAGCTTAGGTGCCGTCGATAACTACGAGCAGTACTTC.

This clonotype was seen ten or more times. The chain couples TRBV7-2 to TRBJ1-6; TRBD1 is a possible D gene (6 bases). Germline V lookup: CDR1 SGHTA, CDR2 FQGNSA. The CDR3 is 12 residues long. Trimming took off 4 bases at V and 18 bases at J, with 16 bases between the two ends. The CDR3 spells CASSSAGQGRHF. CDR3 in DNA: TGTGCCAGCAGCTCCGCCGGGCAGGGGCGCCACTTT.

Ten or more counts support this clonotype. CDR3 sequence: CSLVDRRRGNQPQHF. The CDR3 bases are TGCAGTCTGGTGGATAGACGGAGAGGGAATCAGCCCCAGCATTTT. The chain uses TRBV20-1 and TRBJ1-5; D gene ambiguous. The CDR3 is made up of 15 amino acids. V was clipped by 8 bases and J by 4 bases, with 21 bases between them. Germline V gene lookup returns CDR1 DFQATT and CDR2 SNEGSKA (reference sequence).

This clonotype was observed at least ten times. This chain joins TRBV4-1 and TRBJ2-5; D uncertain. The length of the CDR3 is 16 residues. Trimming took off 3 bases at V and 3 bases at J, with 17 bases between the two ends. Germline V gene lookup returns CDR1 MGHRA and CDR2 YSYEKL. The CDR3 nucleotides are TGCGCCAGCAGCCAGCCCATCCCCAGCGCGAAAGAGACCCAGTACTTC. Translated: CASSQPIPSAKETQYF.

This clonotype was seen repeatedly, ten times or more. The chain combines TRBV7-9 with TRBJ1-1; D may be TRBD1 (6 bases). V was shortened by 6 bases and J by 5 bases, with 13 bases between the two germline ends. The CDR3 contains 13 residues. From germline, CDR1 is SEHNR and CDR2 FQNEAQ (reference sequence). This chain's CDR3 is CASRLQGRTEAFF. The CDR3 nucleotides are TGTGCCAGCAGACTTCAGGGGCGAACTGAAGCTTTCTTT.

Ten or more counts support this clonotype. V usage is TRBV6-2 or TRBV6-3 and J usage is TRBJ1-2; no clear D gene. V lost 8 bases to trimming and J lost 3 bases, with 13 bases between them. Per the germline V gene, CDR1 is MNHEY and CDR2 is SVGEGT. This CDR3 contains 13 residues. CDR3 sequence (DNA): TGTGCCAGCCGTTCGACGGGCGACTATGGCTACACCTTC. Its protein product is CASRSTGDYGYTF.

This clonotype was seen ten or more times. The chain links TRBV12-3 or TRBV12-4 to TRBJ2-3; no firm D call. V was cut by 1 base and J by 3 bases, with 5 bases left in between. The CDR3 extends over 13 amino acids. The CDR3 sequence: CASSLDNTDTQYF. The CDR3 DNA sequence: TGTGCCAGCAGTTTAGACAATACAGATACGCAGTATTTT.

This clonotype was detected many times. This chain joins TRBV6-1 and TRBJ1-3; TRBD1 matches at 8 bases. CDR3 length: 15 residues. Unmatched junction bases numbered 6, after V lost 5 bases and J lost 3 bases. Germline CDR1 is MNHNS and CDR2 is SASEGT. CDR3 sequence reads: CASSPGGAGGNTIYF. The CDR3 DNA follows: TGTGCCAGCAGTCCAGGGGGCGCCGGTGGAAACACCATATATTTT.

This clonotype was counted at least ten times. This sequence joins TRBV12-3 or TRBV12-4 and TRBJ1-5; D is unresolved. This CDR3 is built from 15 residues. V dropped 6 bases and J dropped 1 base, with 13 bases sitting between them. The DNA of the CDR3 is TGTGCCAGCAGCCGGGCCTCTGGGAGCAATCAGCCCCAGCATTTT. This codes for CASSRASGSNQPQHF.